This TCR beta chain was sequenced in a study of blood T cell repertoires in COVID-19. Authors' analysis steps: The assay estimated nucleated cells by amplifying reference gene primers. Profiled with immunoSEQ multiplex PCR; TCRdb holds only in-frame clones, not every one. V and J calls and clone size follow that table, whereas D and trimming were derived from the DNA. The sample carries under 250,000 clones, about 80% recorded once. Germline CDR1 LGHDT, CDR2 YNNKEL (reference sequence). Trimming stripped 0 bases from V and 7 bases from J, with 7 bases between. The CDR3 consists of 13 residues. Input material: peripheral blood. This TCR derives from a man aged 50-60 years with active or convalescent COVID-19. The chain uses TRBV3-1 (or the pseudogene TRBV3-2) and TRBJ2-1; no firm D call. CDR3 bases: TGTGCCAGCAGCCAAGATTTAAATAATGAGCAGTTCTTC. Its protein is CASSQDLNNEQFF.